This T cell receptor beta chain derives from a study of patients and donors after allogeneic stem cell transplantation. One entry per CDR3 protein, called by TCRdb with MiXCR from the RT-PCR reads. Of approximately 150,000 distinct CDR3 sequences in the sample, approximately 30% were seen once. Germline V lookup: CDR1 SQVTM, CDR2 ANQGSEA. CDR3 length: 12 residues. Losses at the gene ends were 4 bases for V and 6 bases for J; bases not matched to a gene: 4. This clonotype was counted between two and nine times. The sample taken for sequencing was blood, either unsorted or a sorted T cell fraction (not recorded which). The TCR originated in a human donor who was either an allogeneic HSCT recipient or a stem cell or donor lymphocyte infusion donor (not recorded which). It is not recorded whose cells these are; they may come from a transplant donor. The chain recombines TRBV29-1 with TRBJ1-1; 8 positions match TRBD1. DNA of the CDR3: TGCAGCGTTGCGGCAGGGGGCCCTGAAGCTTTCTTT. It codes for CSVAAGGPEAFF.